The next 4 T cell receptor beta chains were all read from a single sample in a study of blood T cell repertoires in COVID-19. The data were produced by immunoSEQ multiplex PCR, yet TCRdb's version contains in-frame clones alone and is incomplete. This repertoire shows some 210,000 clones, 80% to 90% found once; its top ten account for 2.5% to 3%. The sample was peripheral blood. These receptors all stem from a man over 45 with active or convalescent COVID-19.

Only a few counts were recorded for this clone. The rearrangement uses TRBV19 and TRBJ2-7, with TRBD1 matching 7 bases. V lost 6 bases, J lost 3 bases, and 11 bases stayed unmatched. The germline V gene encodes CDR1 LNHDA and CDR2 SQIVND (reference sequence). This CDR3 comprises 15 residues. The CDR3 DNA reads TGTGCCAGTAGCCCAGACCGGGACAGCCTCTACGAGCAGTACTTC. Translated, it gives CASSPDRDSLYEQYF.

The chain is built from TRBV7-2 and TRBJ2-7, with 11 nucleotides matching TRBD1. V lost 5 bases, J lost 6 bases, and 9 bases stayed unmatched. Germline values: CDR1 SGHTA, CDR2 FQGNSA. CDR3 length: 15 residues. The CDR3 nucleotides are TGTGCCAGCAGCCCCTCGCTAGGGACAGGGGGCGAGCAGTACTTC. As protein: CASSPSLGTGGEQYF.

The rearrangement joins TRBV19 to TRBJ1-2; D remains unclear. CDR1 LNHDA and CDR2 SQIVND come from the germline V gene (reference sequence). The CDR3 sequence is 15 residues long. Trimming removed 5 bases at V and 0 bases at J, with 13 bases between. The chain's CDR3 is CASSDEGRANYGYTF. The CDR3, as DNA: TGTGCCAGTAGTGACGAGGGAAGAGCTAACTATGGCTACACCTTC. Full variable domain (remainder filled in from reference TRBV19 and TRBJ1-2): DGGITQSPKYLFRKEGQNVTLSCEQNLNHDAMYWYRQDPGQGLRLIYYSQIVNDFQKGDIAEGYSVSREKKESFPLTVTSAQKNPTAFYLCASSDEGRANYGYTFGSGTRLTVV.

The rearrangement joins TRBV9 to TRBJ1-2; D remains unclear. V was shortened by 0 bases and J by 8 bases, with 11 bases between the two germline ends. CDR1 SGDLS and CDR2 YYNGEE come from the germline V gene. This CDR3 comprises 13 residues. The CDR3 is CASSVGPPGGYTF. The CDR3 region has the DNA TGTGCCAGCAGCGTAGGGCCCCCGGGGGGCTACACCTTC.